The entry below describes one T cell receptor (beta chain). Its antigen is not known. The data stem from a study of neoadjuvant anti-PD-1 for oral cavity cancer. General study results and limits: PBMC Gini-index clonality exceeded responders' in non-responders post-nivolumab. Treg/Th17 ratio rose with pretreatment blood and fell with post-treatment tumor TCRbeta clonality. TCR analyses covered only three patients per response group.

Time point of the sample: after neoadjuvant nivolumab, at surgical resection. Analysis of PBMCs was direct, with no culture step. TCRdb's copy holds only in-frame clones and misses some; the assay was immunoSEQ multiplex PCR. Among some 61,000 clones listed, roughly 81% were seen once. CDR1 MNHEY and CDR2 SVGAGI come from the germline V gene. This CDR3 region has 15 residues. J was trimmed by 2 bases and V by 6 bases; bases with no gene match: 10. The material was PBMCs, obtained after nivolumab (anti-PD-1) treatment. The source of this sequence is a person aged 40 to 85 with oral cavity squamous cell carcinoma. V is TRBV6-5 and J is TRBJ2-7, with 7 bases that match TRBD2. The chain's CDR3 is CASSPGLVTTYEQYF. DNA for the CDR3: TGTGCCAGCAGCCCTGGACTAGTGACTACCTACGAGCAGTACTTC.